Sequencing of this T cell receptor beta chain was carried out in a study of T-cell reconstitution after alpha-beta-depleted transplantation in children (dated by TCRdb to 2016 to 2018). Looking at the study overall: The study quantitatively tracked T-cell immune reconstitution after TCRalphabeta/CD19-depleted allogeneic hematopoietic cell transplantation in children using TCR repertoire profiling. Study-wide findings and limitations: The high TCRbeta diversity at day 60 in some patients was ascribed to recipient T cells and intrathymic progenitors that had survived conditioning. Over subsequent months, a decline in hyperexpanded clone frequencies was noted, and after one year, T-cell counts and TCRbeta diversity were mostly ascribed to newly produced T cells. The apparently early recovery of alphabetaT-cell counts about two months after transplant reportedly depended on only several hundred rapidly expanded clones that came from non-depleted graft cells.

The CDR1 and CDR2 encoded by the germline V gene are SGHAT and FQNNGV. Relative to germline, V is 4 bases shorter and J is 3 bases shorter, with 13 bases between their ends. From cysteine to phenylalanine, the CDR3 is 16 amino acids long. Only the CDR3 portion is preserved as DNA: 48 bases, with reading frame beginning at the first base. In the paper's terms, the treatment or condition label means: allogeneic hematopoietic cell transplantation with graft depleted of TCRalphabeta T cells and CD19 B cells. Transplant recipients were children who received TCRalphabeta/CD19-depleted allogeneic hematopoietic cell grafts. As regards this clonotype: No antigen is known for it. The record has no base qualities; no much larger clone is one base away.

The library came from PCR. Sequencing was performed on an Illumina HiSeq 2500. To normalize quantification of the TCRbeta repertoire, the TCR libraries were built with molecular barcoding that relied on unique molecular identifiers. The public reads were quality trimmed at Q25 with fastp and then assembled into clones with MiXCR by TCRdb, keeping productive beta chains. Every distinct CDR3 protein forms one entry, paired with its most common genes and DNA. The sample yields some 300,000 distinct CDR3 sequences; 10% were counted once. Of the sample, 7.5% falls within the top ten clones. This clonotype was sampled from a boy younger than two with acute myeloid leukemia, due to receive a stem cell transplant. The sample here was PBMCs, taken before TCRalphabeta/CD19-depleted stem cell transplant. The chain is assembled from TRBV11-2 and TRBJ2-6; the D assignment is uncertain and may be TRBD1 or TRBD2, with 6 bases supporting each. The CDR3 here reads CASSSLRGRGANVLTF. The DNA sequence follows: TGTGCCAGCAGCTCTCTACGGGGGCGTGGGGCCAACGTCCTGACTTTC.